Sequencing of this TCR beta chain was carried out in a study of neoadjuvant anti-PD-1 for oral cavity cancer. Across the whole study: Non-progressing patients received a fourth nivolumab dose near day 43, then surgery on days 50-56.

In this sample, this clone turned up a few times. Trimming at V came to 2 bases and at J to 7 bases, leaving 18 bases not matched to a gene. The CDR3 extends over 18 amino acids. In germline, CDR1 is SGHDN, CDR2 FVKESK. Patients had newly diagnosed, untreated stage II-IVA oral cavity squamous cell carcinoma. Sequencing used immunoSEQ multiplex PCR; TCRdb keeps in-frame clones, though not all of them. Of over 15,000 clones listed, roughly 72% were seen once; the top ten hold over 2.5%. The source material was PBMCs, sampled before nivolumab (anti-PD-1) treatment. The clonotype was recovered from a person aged 35 to 85 with oral cavity squamous cell carcinoma. V and J are TRBV14 and TRBJ1-2; 8 bases fit TRBD1. CDR3 in DNA: TGTGCCAGCAGCCAATTCCTCCTCTTGGACAGGGCCACCGCTGGCTACACCTTC. This sequence encodes CASSQFLLLDRATAGYTF. Drawing the rest from reference TRBV14 and TRBJ1-2, the complete variable domain is EAGVTQFPSHSVIEKGQTVTLRCDPISGHDNLYWYRRVMGKEIKFLLHFVKESKQDESGMPNNRFLAERTGGTYSTLKVQPAELEDSGVYFCASSQFLLLDRATAGYTFGSGTRLTVV.